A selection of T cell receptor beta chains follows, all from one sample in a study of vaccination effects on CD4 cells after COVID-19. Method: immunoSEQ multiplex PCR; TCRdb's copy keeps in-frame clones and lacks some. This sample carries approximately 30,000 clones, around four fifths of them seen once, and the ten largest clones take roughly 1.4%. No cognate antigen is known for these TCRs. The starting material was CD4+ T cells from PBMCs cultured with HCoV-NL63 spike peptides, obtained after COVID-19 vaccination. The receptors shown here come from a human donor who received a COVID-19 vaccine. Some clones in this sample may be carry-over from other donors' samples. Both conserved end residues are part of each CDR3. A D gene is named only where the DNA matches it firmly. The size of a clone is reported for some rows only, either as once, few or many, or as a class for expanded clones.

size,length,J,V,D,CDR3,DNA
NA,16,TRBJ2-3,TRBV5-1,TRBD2,CASSSAGGLSTDTQYF,TGCGCCAGCAGCTCGGCGGGGGGACTGAGCACAGATACGCAGTATTTT
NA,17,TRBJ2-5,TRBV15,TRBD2,CATSKSLASGGFETQYF,TGTGCCACCAGCAAATCTTTGGCTAGCGGGGGTTTCGAGACCCAGTACTTC
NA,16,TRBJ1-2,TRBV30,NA,CAWSPLQGITNYGYTF,TGTGCCTGGAGTCCCCTACAAGGGATCACTAACTATGGCTACACCTTC
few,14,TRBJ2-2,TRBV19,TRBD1,CASSGTANTGELFF,TGTGCCAGTTCGGGGACAGCGAACACCGGGGAGCTGTTTTTT
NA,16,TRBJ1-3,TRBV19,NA,CASSNLKRQAGNTIYF,TGTGCCAGTAGTAATTTGAAACGACAGGCTGGAAACACCATATATTTT
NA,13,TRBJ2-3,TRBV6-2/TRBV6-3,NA,CASSYIIRDTQYF,TGTGCCAGCAGTTACATAATCCGAGATACGCAGTATTTT
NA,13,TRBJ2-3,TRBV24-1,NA,CATVAGSTDTQYF,TGTGCCACCGTTGCGGGGAGCACAGATACGCAGTATTTT
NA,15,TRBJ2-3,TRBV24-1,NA,CATSVGSGHTDTQYF,TGTGCCACCAGTGTAGGGTCTGGACACACAGATACGCAGTATTTT
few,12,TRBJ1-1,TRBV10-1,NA,CATEEEYTEAFF,TGCGCCACCGAGGAGGAGTACACTGAAGCTTTCTTT
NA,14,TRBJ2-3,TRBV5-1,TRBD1,CASSLGTGADTQYF,TGCGCCAGCAGCTTGGGTACAGGGGCAGATACGCAGTATTTT
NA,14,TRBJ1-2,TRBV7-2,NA,CASSLVWGGRGYTF,TGTGCCAGCAGCTTAGTCTGGGGAGGAAGAGGCTACACCTTC
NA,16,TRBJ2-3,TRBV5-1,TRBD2,CASSPGLAGSTDTQYF,TGCGCCAGCAGCCCCGGACTAGCGGGATCCACAGATACGCAGTATTTT
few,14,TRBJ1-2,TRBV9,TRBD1,CASSAGTGLGGYTF,TGTGCCAGCAGCGCCGGGACAGGGCTTGGTGGCTACACCTTC
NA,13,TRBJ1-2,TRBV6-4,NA,CASRQPGEDGYTF,TGTGCCAGCAGGCAACCAGGGGAGGATGGCTACACCTTC
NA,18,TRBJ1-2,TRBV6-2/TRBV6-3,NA,CASSYVFGTGPEGYGYTF,TGTGCCAGCAGTTACGTATTCGGGACGGGGCCCGAAGGCTATGGCTACACCTTC
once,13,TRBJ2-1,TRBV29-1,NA,CSALRDPWAEQFF,TGCAGCGCCCTCCGGGACCCCTGGGCTGAGCAGTTCTTC